This entry concerns a single T cell receptor (beta chain). No cognate antigen has been identified for it. No much larger clone exists at a distance of one base, and base qualities are not known. Library prep was done by 5' RACE. Sequenced on an Illumina HiSeq 2500. The second PCR ran for roughly 7 to 12 cycles and used a J-beta primer mix along with a sample-barcoded 5' primer. Each TCR beta cDNA molecule received a unique molecular identifier from a template-switch 5' adaptor carrying 12 random nucleotides. Each sample yielded at least 3 million CDR3-containing paired-end reads. The Mint cDNA synthesis kit, primed by a TRBC-specific oligonucleotide, was used to synthesize first-strand cDNA from all RNA. Following uracil-DNA glycosylase treatment, a first 18-cycle PCR with universal primers M1SS and BC2_uni_R was performed on all cDNA. The paper's processing steps were these. Normalization of each sample was performed by random selection of 1 million high-quality reads, each carrying a distinct molecular identifier. Reads sharing molecular identifiers were discarded rather than binned into consensus sequences. MiTCR, with a Q25 quality threshold and the strictest error-elimination algorithm, was used for CDR3 identification, clonotype clustering and error correction. A nonparametric unseen species model with Euler transformation was used to estimate lower-bound total TCR beta diversity. In-frame beta chains were kept once TCRdb had trimmed the public reads at Q25 with fastp and called clones with MiXCR. Rows matching on CDR3 protein sequence are summarized as one entry with the most common DNA and genes. These V and J calls derive from TCRdb rather than the authors' analysis. The sample records around 780,000 distinct CDR3 sequences, roughly three fifths of which are singletons. 25% to 30% of the sample goes to the ten largest clones.

The donors were roughly 39 Caucasian individuals from Russia, aged 6 to 90 years, who were systemically healthy. Each donor gave ten milliliters of peripheral blood, drawn into EDTA-treated Vacutainer tubes. Ficoll-Paque density-gradient centrifugation was used to isolate PBMCs, with at least 6 million per sample. Total RNA was extracted from PBMCs with Trizol reagent, with at least 5 micrograms obtained per sample. For every donor, an aliquot of PBMCs went through flow cytometry to measure the percentages of naive CD45RAhigh/CD27high T cells. The sample originates from a study of blood T cells in healthy people across ages (dated by TCRdb to the mid-2010s). About the investigation overall: Template switching captured roughly one uniquely barcoded TCR beta cDNA molecule per two T cells in model experiments. To track age-related changes in TCR beta repertoire diversity, the study relied on deep sequencing normalized with unique cDNA molecular identifiers. The donors were split into four age groups: young (average around 15 years), middle-aged (about 40), aged (more than 60) and long-lived (under 90). To avoid experimental bias, donors of different ages were spread randomly across the sequencing lanes. The study analyzed two additional independent replicas of 1 million unique cDNA reads from the same blood draw for two donors, one aged 18 to 29 and one aged 80 or older.

Summary of the overall study and its limitations: Compared with the aged group, more naive CD4+ T cells, fewer expanded clones and increased TCR diversity were shown by the long-lived group, suggesting age selection. Bulk unsorted PBMC profiling prevented conclusive comparison of naive and antigen-experienced compartments. Observed TCR beta diversity per million T cells fell roughly linearly with age, and a significant reduction was already apparent by age roughly 40. The percentage of naive T cells measured by flow cytometry correlated strongly with observed TCR beta diversity. Estimates of total diversity based on one million sequenced T cells were considered lower bounds and underestimates. Because donor CMV infection status was unknown, age-related changes in expanded clonotypes were potentially confounded.

Spanning cysteine to phenylalanine, the CDR3 consists of 14 amino acids. The entry retains the CDR3 DNA only, 42 bases that are in frame from base 1. The germline V gene supplies CDR1 SQVTM and CDR2 ANQGSEA. Trimming takes 5 bases from V and 0 bases from J, and the germline ends sit 14 bases apart. The sample comprised blood. The sequence links TRBV29-1 to TRBJ2-7, with the D gene too uncertain to name. The receptor's source is a man between 35 and 55 years old in good health. The DNA sequence is as follows: TGCAGCGTTTATGGGCAAGTTAGCTCCTACGAGCAGTACTTC. This codes for CSVYGQVSSYEQYF.